This note documents a single T cell receptor (beta chain) sequence. Many counts were recorded for this clonotype. Its recognized antigen is unknown. No clone much larger than this one lies a single base away; base qualities are absent. Libraries came from 5' RACE. Sequencing took place on an Illumina HiSeq 2000. Template switching added a universal primer binding site, and the final cDNA carried a unique molecular identifier that allowed TCR cDNA molecules to be counted accurately. Specific primers in the conserved constant-segment region were used to synthesize first-strand cDNA for the TCR alpha and beta chains. To control for contamination, every cDNA library carried two barcodes: a SMART-Mk sample barcode plus Illumina barcodes. Two successive PCR steps introduced TruSeq adapter sequences along with Illumina sample barcodes. Sequencing of the TCR alpha and beta cDNA libraries was done on the Illumina HiSeq platform using custom primers. The authors' pipeline ran thus. Unique molecular identifiers were extracted from raw reads with MiGEC, and CDR3 positions were determined with MiXCR. For each individual, recombination models were inferred using an EM algorithm with the repgenHMM and IGoR tools. The analysis of shared clonotypes was done with the tcR package in R, with sharing normalized by the product of cloneset sizes. To study raw recombination free of thymic and clonal selection effects, out-of-frame nonproductive sequences were analyzed. TCRdb passed the public sequencing reads through fastp at Q25 and MiXCR, retaining productive beta sequences. Here each entry gathers all rows of one CDR3 protein and keeps the most common genes and DNA. TCRdb assigned the V and J calls; the authors' analysis was not used. The sample table lists about 100,000 distinct CDR3 sequences, 5.9% of them with a count of one. The ten largest clones represent approximately 12% of the sample.

This sample was taken from a study of identical twins (dated by TCRdb to 2016 to 2017). Regarding the complete study: To test whether fetal clonotypes persist, this study deep-sequenced TCR alpha and beta repertoires from monozygotic twins, from unrelated adults of various ages, and from cord blood. To rule out contamination, the twin experiments were replicated at different times with different library preparation protocols. On the study overall, not on this receptor specifically: Out-of-frame TCR alpha sequences shared between twins showed an excess of low generation-probability sequences compared with coincidental sharing between unrelated individuals. Because the same donors could not be followed over many years, conclusions were based on cross-sectional statistical analysis. A weaker excess of twin sharing was found in beta out-of-frame sequences because the signal-to-noise ratio was lowered by fewer shared sequences. Invariant T cells such as MAIT and iNKT could partly confound zero-insertion analyses, though diverse VJ usage argued against this for most clonotypes. Abundant cord blood beta clonotypes carried fewer insertions; young adult naive repertoires showed a weaker similar trend, while memory repertoires showed none. In monozygotic twins, recombination models systematically underestimated out-of-frame TCR alpha sharing, but the models matched the sharing seen between unrelated individuals.

Only healthy Caucasian donors were included. Miltenyi CD45RO+ enrichment and human naive T-cell isolation kits were used to isolate memory (CD45RO+) and naive T cells from PBMC. The CDR3 goes from the cysteine to the phenylalanine over 15 residues. Only the CDR3 part of the read is kept: 45 bases, read in frame from the first base. Based on the germline V gene (reference sequence), the CDR1 and CDR2 sequences are SEHNR and FQNEAQ. Trimming at the junction amounts to 1 base on V and 8 bases on J, and the germline ends lie 15 bases apart. Sequencing was performed on memory T cells sorted from blood. The sample's cell subset or site, from its label and the paper: CD45RO+ enriched T cells. The sequence joins TRBV7-9 to TRBJ2-1; a tentative D call is TRBD1 (6 bases match). This clonotype was sampled from a woman between 50 and 59 years old in good health. The CDR3 protein sequence reads: CASSLGVLGADEQFF. Here is the DNA: TGTGCCAGCAGCTTAGGGGTTCTGGGGGCCGATGAGCAGTTCTTC.